These 17 T cell receptor beta chains were all obtained from the same sample, sequenced in a study of radiation and T cells in renal cell carcinoma. As to treatment: 15 Gy SBRT to primary tumor, nephrectomy 4 weeks later. Assay: immunoSEQ multiplex PCR; the TCRdb copy retains only in-frame clones and omits some. Altogether more than 4,500 clones are present, around 51% being singletons, with the ten largest covering around 53%. The sample consisted of tumor tissue, taken from a patient whose treatment included radiotherapy and nephrectomy. These receptors were obtained from a man between 60 and 70 years old with renal cell carcinoma.

This sequence joins TRBV7-9 and TRBJ1-4, with TRBD1 identical over 9 bases. CDR1 is SEHNR and CDR2 is FQNEAQ in the germline V gene (reference sequence). The CDR3 runs to 17 residues. V lost 5 bases to trimming and J lost 0 bases; unmatched junction nucleotides: 7. CDR3 nucleotides: TGTGCCAGCAGCCGGGGACAGGGAGTTGCAACTAATGAAAAACTGTTTTTT. It specifies CASSRGQGVATNEKLFF. The full variable domain, with the rest looked up from reference TRBV7-9 and TRBJ1-4, is DTGVSQNPRHKITKRGQNVTFRCDPISEHNRLYWYRQTLGQGPEFLTYFQNEAQLEKSRLLSDRFSAERPKGSFSTLEIQRTEQGDSAMYLCASSRGQGVATNEKLFFGSGTQLSVL.

This clone turned up a few times. The rearrangement joins TRBV7-9 to TRBJ1-1; D remains ambiguous. The CDR3 is made up of 14 amino acids. Germline values: CDR1 SEHNR, CDR2 FQNEAQ (reference sequence). The germline V and J ends were trimmed by 5 bases and 3 bases, with 13 bases remaining between them. CDR3 sequence: CASSELVAYTEAFF. In nucleotides, the CDR3 is TGTGCCAGCAGCGAGTTAGTGGCGTACACTGAAGCTTTCTTT.

The rearrangement uses TRBV25-1 and TRBJ1-1; 7 bases fit TRBD1. Germline CDR1 MGHDK, CDR2 SYGVNS. The CDR3 spans 16 residues. V was clipped by 4 bases and J by 1 base; unmatched bases: 9. CDR3 nucleotides: TGTGCCAGCAGTGCCGAACAGGGGATTGGGAACACTGAAGCTTTCTTT. Residues: CASSAEQGIGNTEAFF.

The chain employs TRBV14 and TRBJ1-2; D is possibly TRBD1 (6 bases). The CDR3 has 15 residues. Per germline, CDR1 SGHDN and CDR2 FVKESK. Trimming shortened V by 2 bases and J by 4 bases, and 14 bases separated the two germline ends. CDR3 sequence (DNA): TGTGCCAGCAGCCAAACTGGACAGAGAGTCTATGGCTACACCTTC. This translates into CASSQTGQRVYGYTF.

The chain has TRBV14 and TRBJ1-1; the D gene is possibly TRBD1 (6 bases). Germline CDR1 reads SGHDN; CDR2 reads FVKESK. V shed 4 bases and J shed 3 bases, with 9 bases lying between them. This CDR3 spans 13 amino acids. CDR3 in DNA: TGTGCCAGCAGCCTCTACAGGGACACTGAAGCTTTCTTT. The encoded protein is CASSLYRDTEAFF.

V is TRBV7-8 and J is TRBJ1-1, with D possibly matching TRBD1 (6 bases). Germline V gene sequence: CDR1 SGHVS, CDR2 FQNEAQ. The CDR3 is 15 amino acids. Trimming took off 0 bases at V and 3 bases at J, with 11 bases between the two ends. CDR3 DNA: TGTGCCAGCAGCTTAGCCCGTACAGGGTACACTGAAGCTTTCTTT. Translated, it gives CASSLARTGYTEAFF.

This clone has a handful of counts. The chain is built from TRBV7-9 and TRBJ1-2; D remains unclear. This CDR3 is built from 11 residues. Trimming shortened V by 3 bases and J by 13 bases, and 12 bases separated the two germline ends. Germline assignment: CDR1 SEHNR and CDR2 FQNEAQ (reference sequence). CDR3 sequence: CASSFNWEFTF. For the CDR3, the DNA is TGTGCCAGCAGCTTTAACTGGGAATTCACCTTC.

This clone is labeled medium-sized. The chain combines TRBV15 with TRBJ1-4; D is ambiguous. This CDR3 is 14 amino acids long. V was clipped by 1 base and J by 7 bases, with 10 bases between them. Germline V CDR1 and CDR2: LNHNV, YYDKDF (reference sequence). DNA for the CDR3: TGTGCCACCAGCAGAGGGATGTACGGTGAAAAACTGTTTTTT. Its translation: CATSRGMYGEKLFF.

The genes are TRBV5-1 and TRBJ1-5; 9 nucleotides align to TRBD1. Trimming cost V 4 bases and J 4 bases; bases outside gene matches: 3. The CDR3 extends over 14 amino acids. Germline lookup yields CDR1 SGHRS and CDR2 YFSETQ. This chain's CDR3 is CASSPTGGNQPQHF. In nucleotides, the CDR3 is TGCGCCAGCAGCCCGACAGGGGGTAATCAGCCCCAGCATTTT.

The chain recombines TRBV29-1 with TRBJ2-7, with 10 nucleotides matching TRBD2. Per the germline V gene, CDR1 is SQVTM and CDR2 is ANQGSEA. The ends lost 4 bases at V and 7 bases at J; junction bases unmatched: 7. CDR3 length: 13 residues. CDR3 residues: CSVVRTSGLEQYF. CDR3 nucleotide sequence: TGCAGCGTTGTGAGGACTAGCGGTTTGGAGCAGTACTTC.

This clone has only a few counts. The chain recombines TRBV4-3 with TRBJ1-2; D possibly corresponds to TRBD1 (6 bases). Trimming took off 0 bases at V and 3 bases at J, with 17 bases between the two ends. Germline V gives CDR1 LGHNA, CDR2 YSLEER. The CDR3 runs 17 residues. The CDR3 region is CASSQDLLGGAYYGYTF. The CDR3 DNA follows: TGCGCCAGCAGCCAAGATTTACTTGGGGGGGCCTACTATGGCTACACCTTC.

This chain links TRBV2 with TRBJ1-1, with 7 bases that match TRBD1. The CDR3 covers 16 residues. CDR1 is SNHLY, CDR2 FYNNEI, per germline. With V trimmed by 4 bases and J by 0 bases, 8 bases remained unmatched. For the CDR3, the DNA is TGTGCCAGCAGTGCACCCCAGGGGGTCATGAACACTGAAGCTTTCTTT. It translates to CASSAPQGVMNTEAFF.

The sample holds a few counts of this clone. This chain uses TRBV6-1 with TRBJ2-7; D ambiguous. CDR1 is MNHNS, CDR2 SASEGT, per germline. Trimming left V 2 bases short and J 3 bases short, with 8 bases between. The CDR3 consists of 13 residues. The CDR3 spells CASSERRFYEQYF. The CDR3 region has the DNA TGTGCCAGCAGTGAACGAAGGTTCTACGAGCAGTACTTC.

This clone was counted only a few times. The chain carries TRBV7-2 and TRBJ2-5; possibly TRBD2 for D (7 bases). There are 14 residues in the CDR3. V shed 3 bases and J shed 5 bases, with 13 bases lying between them. Germline assignment: CDR1 SGHTA and CDR2 FQGNSA. The CDR3 bases are TGTGCCAGCAGCTTTCTCGGGGGGCAGGAGACCCAGTACTTC. This codes for CASSFLGGQETQYF.

In this sample, this clone turned up a few times. V gene TRBV11-3 combines with J gene TRBJ2-5; the D gene is possibly TRBD2 (6 bases). V lost 5 bases to trimming and J lost 4 bases, with 17 bases between them. The CDR3 has 15 residues. In germline, CDR1 is SGHNT, CDR2 YENEEA. The CDR3 spells CASSPGGVWGETQYF. The CDR3 DNA reads TGTGCCAGCAGCCCCGGGGGTGTGTGGGGAGAGACCCAGTACTTC.

This clone is categorized as medium-sized. V usage is TRBV5-6 and J usage is TRBJ1-2; D not resolved. The germline V gene encodes CDR1 SGHDT and CDR2 YYEEEE. The CDR3 totals 13 residues. The ends were cut back, 4 bases at V and 5 bases at J, with 12 bases in the middle. The CDR3 reads CASSTNLIYGYTF. The CDR3 DNA sequence: TGTGCCAGCAGCACAAACCTTATTTATGGCTACACCTTC.

This clone was counted a few times. The CDR3 region has the DNA TGTGCCAGCAGCCGACAGGGGGTGGGGACTGAAGCTTTCTTT. Translating gives CASSRQGVGTEAFF. The rearrangement uses TRBV6-1 and TRBJ1-1; 9 bases agree with TRBD1. This CDR3 comprises 14 residues. The germline V gene encodes CDR1 MNHNS and CDR2 SASEGT. V dropped 6 bases and J dropped 5; count of bases not matched to a gene: 7.